This T cell receptor beta chain was documented in a study of blood T cell repertoires in COVID-19. Across the whole study: COVID-19 samples collected from the United States, Italy and Spain covered acute and convalescent phases.

Some clones are missing from TCRdb's copy, which holds only in-frame ones; the method was immunoSEQ multiplex PCR. The data contain some 220,000 clones, about nine tenths of them seen just once; the ten biggest clones take up 3% to 4.5%. Trimming pared 2 bases from V and 4 bases from J, leaving 18 bases between. The germline CDR1 and CDR2 sequences are SGHNT and YYREEE (reference sequence). The CDR3 loop spans 16 amino acids. The study recruited people aged 18 to 89 years across 24 US areas. V is TRBV5-4 and J is TRBJ1-2; D gene unclear. This clonotype was sampled from a woman between 40 and 55 years old with acute COVID-19. The sample comprised PBMCs or T cells enriched from blood (not recorded which). The CDR3 nucleotides read TGTGCCAGCAGCTTCGGGGTCCCGGAAAGCGGCTATGGCTACACCTTC. Residues: CASSFGVPESGYGYTF.